These 29 T cell receptor beta chains originate from one sample sequenced in a study of blood T cells in healthy people across ages. A second PCR of roughly 6 to 12 cycles used a sample-barcoded 5' primer and a J-beta primer mix. TCRdb itself ran the 5' RACE reads through MiXCR, one entry per CDR3 protein. The table shows 1.5 million to 1.8 million distinct CDR3 sequences, with under 55% occurring only once. The sequencing input was blood. The receptor source for this set is a woman in her late teens or twenties in good health.

The J gene is TRBJ2-5, the V gene TRBV6-2 or TRBV6-3; no clear D gene. V lost 0 bases and J 4 bases, leaving 12 bases between the germline ends. This CDR3 has 15 residues. Germline V gene sequence: CDR1 MNHEY, CDR2 SVGEGT. The CDR3 coding sequence is TGTGCCAGCAGTTACTCGGGCCTCGTTGGAGAGACCCAGTACTTC. Protein sequence: CASSYSGLVGETQYF.

The rearrangement links TRBV6-2 or TRBV6-3 to TRBJ1-2, with D maybe TRBD1 (6 bases). The CDR3 is 15 amino acids. Germline CDR1 reads MNHEY; CDR2 reads SVGEGT. The V end was cut by 7 bases, the J end by 5 bases, with 20 bases between. In DNA, the CDR3 is TGTGCCAGCACCCTCAGTGAACAGGGATTGTATGGCTACACCTTC. Amino acids: CASTLSEQGLYGYTF.

V usage is TRBV9 and J usage is TRBJ2-3; D call uncertain. The CDR3 contains 13 residues. CDR1 is SGDLS and CDR2 is YYNGEE in the germline V gene. Between the trimmed V and J ends, which lost 4 bases and 6 bases, there was a span of 12 bases. Here the CDR3 reads CASSPRFRDTQYF. The CDR3 coding sequence is TGTGCCAGCAGCCCTCGTTTCAGGGATACGCAGTATTTT.

This clonotype was recorded once. The chain couples TRBV13 to TRBJ1-4; perhaps TRBD1 as D (5 bases). Germline CDR1 reads PRHDT; CDR2 reads FYEKMQ (reference sequence). This CDR3 is 13 amino acids long. Trimming cost V 5 bases and J 8 bases, with 12 bases left between them. CDR3 loop: CASSARRGEKLFF. The CDR3 DNA reads as TGTGCCAGCAGCGCACGGCGGGGGGAAAAACTGTTTTTT.

The rearrangement uses TRBV5-1 and TRBJ1-1, with 7 nucleotides matching TRBD1. CDR1 and CDR2 from the germline V gene are SGHRS and YFSETQ. The CDR3 has 14 amino acids. With 0 bases clipped from V and 8 bases from J, the junction kept 7 bases outside the gene matches. CDR3 protein: CASSLEFVDREAFF. The CDR3 DNA reads as TGCGCCAGCAGCTTGGAGTTCGTGGACAGGGAAGCTTTCTTT. Variable domain in full (rest from reference TRBV5-1 and TRBJ1-1): KAGVTQTPRYLIKTRGQQVTLSCSPISGHRSVSWYQQTPGQGLQFLFEYFSETQRNKGNFPGRFSGRQFSNSRSEMNVSTLELGDSALYLCASSLEFVDREAFFGQGTRLTVV.

This clonotype turned up a few times. This chain joins TRBV7-2 and TRBJ2-1; TRBD2 matches 12 bases. V lost 8 bases to trimming and J lost 7 bases; unmatched junction nucleotides: 6. The CDR3 length is 14 residues. Germline lookup yields CDR1 SGHTA and CDR2 FQGNSA. The CDR3, as DNA: TGTGCCAGCGGACCTAGCGGGAGGGGGAATGAGCAGTTCTTC. As protein: CASGPSGRGNEQFF.

There are many counts of this clonotype. The chain uses TRBV4-3 and TRBJ2-1; no clear D. Germline lookup yields CDR1 LGHNA and CDR2 YSLEER. This CDR3 is 16 amino acids long. V lost 0 bases and J 0 bases, leaving 9 bases between the germline ends. CDR3 nucleotides: TGCGCCAGCAGCCAAGATGGTCCGAGCTCCTACAATGAGCAGTTCTTC. Protein sequence: CASSQDGPSSYNEQFF.

This sequence joins TRBV28 and TRBJ1-4; D may be TRBD1 (5 bases). Trimming removed 5 bases from V and 7 bases from J, with 14 bases in between. The CDR3 length is 14 residues. From germline, CDR1 is MDHEN and CDR2 SYDVKM. The CDR3 nucleotides are TGTGCCAGCAGTCCACTTCGGGGCGTTGAAAAACTGTTTTTT. It yields the protein CASSPLRGVEKLFF. The variable domain in full, completed from reference TRBV28 and TRBJ1-4, reads DVKVTQSSRYLVKRTGEKVFLECVQDMDHENMFWYRQDPGLGLRLIYFSYDVKMKEKGDIPEGYSVSREKKERFSLILESASTNQTSMYLCASSPLRGVEKLFFGSGTQLSVL.

The rearrangement joins TRBV6-2 or TRBV6-3 to TRBJ2-1; either TRBD1 or TRBD2 may fit D (5 bases each). The germline CDR1 and CDR2 sequences are MNHEY and SVGEGT. The germline V and J ends were trimmed by 7 bases and 8 bases, with 24 bases remaining between them. There are 16 residues in the CDR3. CDR3 nucleotides: TGTGCCAGCACCCCCAGAGGATTAAAAGGGACCTATGAGCAGTTCTTC. It is translated as CASTPRGLKGTYEQFF.

As regards this clonotype: The germline gene is not matched at one end of the junction; a read error may be the cause. The V call is TRBV29-1, the J call TRBJ2-3, with TRBD2 matching 7 bases. The germline CDR1 and CDR2 sequences are SQVTM and ANQGSEA. The CDR3 sequence is 15 residues long. In DNA form, the CDR3 reads TGCAGTGTTGTGGGAGCGGGACCTAGCACAGATACGCAGTATTTT. This encodes CSVVGAGPSTDTQYF.

This clonotype was found once. A much larger clone is a single base away; this may be a read error. The chain recombines TRBV2 with TRBJ1-1; perhaps TRBD1 as D (6 bases). CDR3 size: 14 residues. The V gene's germline CDR1 is SNHLY and CDR2 FYNNEI. V lost 3 bases and J lost 11, with 19 bases in between. DNA for the CDR3: TGTGCCAGCAGTGATTCGTCCGGGGGGGCCGCTGCTTTCTTT. It yields the protein CASSDSSGGAAAFF.

This clonotype came up many times. This chain uses TRBV7-2 with TRBJ1-5; D is ambiguous. This CDR3 contains 14 residues. Germline V gene data show CDR1 as SGHTA and CDR2 as FQGNSA. V was trimmed by 3 bases and J by 0 bases, leaving 6 bases between them. DNA of the CDR3: TGTGCCAGCAGCTTGCTGGATAGCAATCAGCCCCAGCATTTT. It codes for CASSLLDSNQPQHF.

The chain employs TRBV7-2 and TRBJ1-2; tentative D call: TRBD1 (5 bases). This CDR3 contains 13 residues. V dropped 0 bases and J dropped 7 bases, with 9 bases sitting between them. Looked up from germline, CDR1 is SGHTA and CDR2 is FQGNSA. The CDR3 spells CASSLAQGAGYTF. The CDR3 DNA sequence: TGTGCCAGCAGCTTAGCTCAGGGAGCTGGCTACACCTTC.

The gene calls are TRBV9 and TRBJ2-3; 9 bases are shared with TRBD1. CDR3 length: 15 amino acids. The germline CDR1 and CDR2 sequences are SGDLS and YYNGEE. V dropped 2 bases and J dropped 4; count of bases not matched to a gene: 5. CDR3 nucleotides: TGTGCCAGCAGCGTCGACAGGGGGAACGCAGATACGCAGTATTTT. It yields the protein CASSVDRGNADTQYF.

The genes are TRBV13 and TRBJ2-7, with unresolved D. The length of the CDR3 is 13 residues. V was clipped by 5 bases and J by 7 bases, with 15 bases between them. Germline CDR1 is PRHDT and CDR2 is FYEKMQ (reference sequence). CDR3: CASSKGNSGEQYF. CDR3 in DNA: TGTGCCAGCAGCAAGGGAAACTCTGGGGAGCAGTACTTC.

This chain joins TRBV12-3 or TRBV12-4 and TRBJ1-2, with D hard to call. CDR3 size: 13 residues. Between the trimmed V and J ends, which lost 6 bases and 8 bases, there was a span of 16 bases. The CDR3 protein is CASRPTDPSGYTF. Here the CDR3 DNA reads TGTGCCAGCAGGCCCACAGATCCTAGCGGCTACACCTTC.

The chain has TRBV4-3 and TRBJ1-1; D gene unclear. The CDR3 loop spans 14 amino acids. Trimming took 0 bases from V and 5 from J, leaving 10 bases between them. Germline V gives CDR1 LGHNA, CDR2 YSLEER. CDR3 in DNA: TGCGCCAGCAGCCAAGATTTCCCGGAAACTGAAGCTTTCTTT. Translation: CASSQDFPETEAFF.

This clonotype showed up many times. This sequence joins TRBV21-1 and TRBJ2-3; the D call of TRBD1 is as the table states it, not checked on the DNA. TRBV21-1 is a listed pseudogene. The CDR3 covers 14 residues. The DNA of the CDR3 is TGTGCCAGCAGCAGGGGCTTCTCCACAGATACGCAGTATTTT. Translation: CASSRGFSTDTQYF.

The chain's CDR3 is CASRKVDLGENTEAFF. CDR3 nucleotides: TGTGCCAGCAGGAAGGTGGATTTAGGGGAAAACACTGAAGCTTTCTTT. V and J are TRBV27 and TRBJ1-1, with a tentative D call TRBD1 (5 bases). Deletions cut 6 bases from V and 2 bases from J, with 19 bases between. The germline V gene has CDR1 MNHEY and CDR2 SMNVEV (reference sequence). This CDR3 has 16 amino acids.

This clonotype has only a few counts. The chain couples TRBV7-2 to TRBJ2-7; tentative D call: TRBD2 (6 bases). Germline CDR1 and CDR2: SGHTA and FQGNSA. The CDR3 runs to 16 residues. V lost 0 bases and J 2 bases, leaving 14 bases between the germline ends. CDR3: CASSLADYQPTYEQYF. The CDR3 DNA reads TGTGCCAGCAGCTTAGCGGACTACCAACCCACCTACGAGCAGTACTTC.

This chain joins TRBV5-1 and TRBJ2-1; 13 bases map to TRBD2. The CDR3 runs 14 residues. V lost 5 bases to trimming and J lost 6 bases; unmatched junction nucleotides: 2. Germline CDR1 and CDR2: SGHRS and YFSETQ. The CDR3 sequence is CASRGLAGPNEQFF. As DNA, the CDR3 is TGCGCCAGCAGGGGACTAGCGGGGCCCAATGAGCAGTTCTTC. Full variable domain (rest looked up from reference TRBV5-1 and TRBJ2-1): KAGVTQTPRYLIKTRGQQVTLSCSPISGHRSVSWYQQTPGQGLQFLFEYFSETQRNKGNFPGRFSGRQFSNSRSEMNVSTLELGDSALYLCASRGLAGPNEQFFGPGTRLTVL.

This chain joins TRBV10-3 and TRBJ2-2, with D tentatively TRBD1 (6 bases). In germline, CDR1 is ENHRY, CDR2 SYGVKD. V was pared by 6 bases and J by 5 bases, with 13 bases between. The CDR3 is made up of 14 amino acids. The chain's CDR3 is CAIRPGQGTGELFF. The CDR3 coding sequence is TGTGCCATCAGGCCTGGGCAGGGGACCGGGGAGCTGTTTTTT.

For this clonotype: An end of the junction does not agree with germline; a read error may underlie this. The chain is built from TRBV20-1 and TRBJ2-5; perhaps TRBD1 as D (5 bases). The DNA end lines up better with TRBJ2-7; the J call may be wrong. This CDR3 has 15 residues. CDR1 is DFQATT and CDR2 is SNEGSKA in the germline V gene (reference sequence). The CDR3 sequence: CSARERNVGLYEQYF. The CDR3 DNA reads as TGTAGTGCTAGAGAGAGGAACGTGGGGCTATACGAGCAGTACTTC.

The CDR3 DNA reads as TGTGCCAGCAGCGAGGGAATCCAAGAGACCCTGTACTTC. It codes for CASSEGIQETLYF. The chain recombines TRBV7-9 with TRBJ2-7; maybe TRBD2 (5 bases). Germline values: CDR1 SEHNR, CDR2 FQNEAQ (reference sequence). This CDR3 is built from 13 residues. Between the trimmed V and J ends, which lost 5 bases and 12 bases, there was a span of 20 bases.

Note on this clonotype: The junction differs from germline at one of its ends, possibly a read error. The DNA for the CDR3 is TGTGCCAGCAGCTCGTTGATCTCTGGGACCAACGTCCTGACTTTC. It codes for CASSSLISGTNVLTF. V and J are TRBV7-9 and TRBJ2-6, with D uncertain. Germline loops: CDR1 SEHNR, CDR2 FQNEAQ (reference sequence). The CDR3 is made up of 15 amino acids.

The V and J genes are TRBV6-2 or TRBV6-3 and TRBJ1-5; 8 nucleotides agree with TRBD1. This CDR3 has 14 residues. J was trimmed by 6 bases and V by 5 bases; bases with no gene match: 6. Germline lookup yields CDR1 MNHEY and CDR2 SVGEGT. CDR3 bases: TGTGCCAGCAGTCTCCGGACAGGGACTCAGCCCCAGCATTTT. Translated: CASSLRTGTQPQHF.

The V call is TRBV2, the J call TRBJ2-4; D might be TRBD2 (7 bases). The J call may not be correct, given that the DNA end is closer to TRBJ2-7. This CDR3 is 13 amino acids long. Germline assignment: CDR1 SNHLY and CDR2 FYNNEI. In DNA, the CDR3 is TGTGCCAGCAGGGGGGGGGCTTTCTACGAGCAGTACTTC. Protein product: CASRGGAFYEQYF.

The rearrangement uses TRBV28 and TRBJ2-7; 8 bases are a match to TRBD2. CDR3 size: 12 residues. Trimming removed 6 bases from V and 6 bases from J; junction bases left unmatched: 4. CDR1 and CDR2 from the germline V gene are MDHEN and SYDVKM. CDR3 sequence: CASRSREGEQYF. For the CDR3, the DNA is TGTGCCAGCAGGTCTCGGGAGGGCGAGCAGTACTTC.

J is TRBJ1-2 and V is TRBV20-1; 9 nucleotides match TRBD1. CDR3 size: 14 residues. V shed 2 bases, J shed 4 bases, and the junction held 5 bases outside the gene matches. Germline CDR1 DFQATT, CDR2 SNEGSKA (reference sequence). The DNA for the CDR3 is TGCAGTGCTAGATCCCAGACAGGGGGCTATGGCTACACCTTC. Encoded protein: CSARSQTGGYGYTF.